The 29 T cell receptor beta chains in this list originate from one sample, sequenced in a study of read filtering for tumor transcriptome and immune sequencing. The library was built from roughly 400 ng RNA with molecular barcoded adaptors for alpha/delta and beta/gamma chains. TCRdb redid the calling of the reads with MiXCR, one entry per CDR3 protein. Counted here are about 130,000 distinct CDR3 sequences, over 10% occurring once; the ten biggest clones make up approximately 11%. The sequenced material came from a population of CD138-negative cells sorted from bone marrow. Every receptor here comes from a donor over 35 with multiple myeloma.

This clonotype was detected ten times or more. The chain uses TRBV6-6 and TRBJ2-7; 9 nucleotides line up with TRBD1. Germline lookup yields CDR1 MNHNY and CDR2 SVGAGI (reference sequence). V lost 6 bases and J lost 6; bases outside the gene matches: 9. This CDR3 contains 14 residues. The CDR3 nucleotides are TGTGCCAGCAGCCTGGACAGGGGCCCCTCCGAGCAGTACTTC. Its protein is CASSLDRGPSEQYF.

This clonotype was observed at least ten times. V usage is TRBV20-1 and J usage is TRBJ2-3; 10 bases match TRBD1. After removal of 3 bases from V and 4 bases from J, the junction contained 13 bases not matched to a gene. The CDR3 spans 17 residues. CDR1 is DFQATT and CDR2 is SNEGSKA in the germline V gene (reference sequence). The CDR3 is CSASSPGTGAAPDTQYF. As DNA, the CDR3 is TGCAGTGCTAGTTCCCCCGGGACAGGGGCCGCCCCAGATACGCAGTATTTT.

This clonotype was counted many times. The chain joins TRBV29-1 to TRBJ1-5; a possible D gene is TRBD1 (5 bases). CDR1 and CDR2 from the germline V gene are SQVTM and ANQGSEA. The CDR3 has 13 residues. The V end lost 4 bases, the J end lost 15 bases, and 22 bases lay between the germline ends. The CDR3 region is CSVVPHGTSDVHF. The CDR3, as DNA: TGCAGCGTTGTGCCCCACGGGACTTCCGATGTGCATTTT.

This clonotype was detected ten times or more. The rearrangement uses TRBV20-1 and TRBJ2-7; no clear D gene. The CDR3 is made up of 15 amino acids. Germline CDR1 is DFQATT and CDR2 is SNEGSKA (reference sequence). The ends were cut back, 2 bases at V and 2 bases at J, with 16 bases in the middle. CDR3 residues: CSARSRAPITYEQYF. The DNA of the CDR3 is TGCAGTGCTAGATCTAGAGCCCCAATAACCTACGAGCAGTACTTC.

This clonotype was seen many times. This rearrangement joins TRBV7-2 to TRBJ2-1; 10 positions match TRBD2. CDR3 length equals 16 residues. The germline V gene has CDR1 SGHTA and CDR2 FQGNSA. V trimming: 3 bases; J trimming: 5 bases; junction bases outside the gene matches: 7. DNA for the CDR3: TGTGCCAGCAGCTTGAGCTCCGGGACTAGCGACAATGAGCAGTTCTTC. This sequence encodes CASSLSSGTSDNEQFF.

This clonotype was found many times. The chain carries TRBV29-1 and TRBJ2-2, with TRBD2 as a possible D gene (6 bases). Trimming removed 2 bases from V and 5 bases from J, with 18 bases in between. In germline, CDR1 is SQVTM, CDR2 ANQGSEA. There are 16 residues in the CDR3. The CDR3 DNA follows: TGCAGCGTTGAATTAGGGTCACGGGGAGGAACCGGGGAGCTGTTTTTT. It encodes CSVELGSRGGTGELFF.

This clonotype was observed many times. The chain links TRBV29-1 to TRBJ2-5, with TRBD2 matching over 8 bases. CDR1 is SQVTM, CDR2 ANQGSEA, per germline. The V gene end was trimmed by 4 bases and the J gene end by 2 bases; junction bases not matched to a gene: 9. The CDR3 runs to 15 residues. As DNA, the CDR3 is TGCAGCGTTGGGTTGTCTAGCGGGTCACAAGAGACCCAGTACTTC. Protein sequence: CSVGLSSGSQETQYF.

This clonotype was found many times. The genes are TRBV24-1 and TRBJ2-1; 7 nucleotides line up with TRBD1. This CDR3 comprises 13 residues. CDR1 and CDR2 (germline): KGHDR, SFDVKD. The V and J ends lost 9 bases and 4 bases, in that order; junction bases with no gene match: 5. CDR3 protein: CATEGQLYNEQFF. CDR3 coding DNA: TGTGCCACCGAGGGACAGTTATACAATGAGCAGTTCTTC.

The sample holds many counts of this clonotype. This chain links TRBV20-1 with TRBJ2-7; possibly TRBD1 or TRBD2 for D (6 bases each). This CDR3 has 14 amino acids. Germline V gene sequence: CDR1 DFQATT, CDR2 SNEGSKA (reference sequence). V lost 6 bases and J 5 bases, leaving 20 bases between the germline ends. The DNA for the CDR3 is TGCAGTGCCTCCGGGGGCCCCGCGGCCCACGAGCAGTACTTC. Amino acids: CSASGGPAAHEQYF.

Notes on this clonotype: A far bigger clonotype differs at one base, so this is likely a read error. V is TRBV29-1 and J is TRBJ2-7; TRBD1 matches 11 bases. The CDR3 consists of 14 residues. Germline V lookup: CDR1 SQVTM, CDR2 ANQGSEA. V was pared by 3 bases and J by 7 bases, with 8 bases of the junction left unmatched. The CDR3 spells CSVDSGQGVNEQYF. The CDR3 DNA reads as TGCAGCGTTGATTCGGGACAGGGGGTCAATGAGCAGTACTTC.

Many counts were recorded for this clonotype. This rearrangement joins TRBV12-3 or TRBV12-4 to TRBJ1-5; 7 nucleotides match TRBD1. The V gene end was trimmed by 4 bases and the J gene end by 0 bases; junction bases not matched to a gene: 9. This CDR3 has 17 residues. For the CDR3, the DNA is TGTGCCAGCAGTTCAGGGACAGCCCTTTATAGCAATCAGCCCCAGCATTTT. Its translation: CASSSGTALYSNQPQHF.

Concerning this clonotype itself: A much larger clonotype is one base distant, so this may be a read error. J is TRBJ1-5 and V is TRBV4-1; D is possibly TRBD1 (5 bases). CDR1 and CDR2 from the germline V gene are MGHRA and YSYEKL. This CDR3 has 13 amino acids. CDR3 region: CVSSQEGDQPQHF. In DNA, the CDR3 is TGCGTCAGCAGCCAAGAAGGGGATCAGCCCCAGCATTTT.

In this sample, this clonotype turned up many times. This rearrangement joins TRBV28 to TRBJ2-1; 15 bases line up with TRBD2. The CDR3 is 16 amino acids. CDR1 and CDR2 from the germline V gene are MDHEN and SYDVKM. The V gene end was trimmed by 2 bases and the J gene end by 9 bases; junction bases not matched to a gene: 5. Here the CDR3 reads CASSLRRGLAGGEQFF. For the CDR3, the DNA is TGTGCCAGCAGTTTACGGAGGGGACTAGCGGGAGGTGAGCAGTTCTTC.

Notes on this clonotype: A much larger clone differs by one base, so this may be a read error. Here the CDR3 reads CASSVGLGQGGETRYF. CDR3 bases: TGTGCCAGCAGCGTAGGGTTAGGACAGGGAGGAGAGACCCGGTACTTC. The chain has TRBV9 and TRBJ2-5; TRBD1 matches 8 bases. This CDR3 is 16 amino acids long. Per the germline V gene, CDR1 is SGDLS and CDR2 is YYNGEE. The whole variable domain, remainder taken from reference TRBV9 and TRBJ2-5, is DSGVTQTPKHLITATGQRVTLRCSPRSGDLSVYWYQQSLDQGLQFLIQYYNGEERAKGNILERFSAQQFPDLHSELNLSSLELGDSALYFCASSVGLGQGGETRYFGPGTRLLVL.

Many counts were recorded for this clonotype. This sequence joins TRBV7-9 and TRBJ2-3; D might be TRBD1 (6 bases). The CDR3 is made up of 15 amino acids. Trimming stripped 4 bases from V and 2 bases from J, with 13 bases between. Looked up from germline, CDR1 is SEHNR and CDR2 is FQNEAQ (reference sequence). In nucleotides, the CDR3 is TGTGCCAGCAGCTCCGGGACAAAGGACACAGATACGCAGTATTTT. Its protein product is CASSSGTKDTDTQYF.

This clonotype occurred many times. V usage is TRBV5-1 and J usage is TRBJ1-1; 9 nucleotides agree with TRBD1. CDR1 is SGHRS and CDR2 is YFSETQ in the germline V gene. V was pared by 1 base and J by 6 bases, with 7 bases of the junction left unmatched. This CDR3 is built from 15 residues. Written as DNA, the CDR3 is TGCGCCAGCAGCTTGCCGGGACAGGGATACCCTGAAGCTTTCTTT. It codes for CASSLPGQGYPEAFF. The full variable domain, its missing parts supplied by reference TRBV5-1 and TRBJ1-1, is KAGVTQTPRYLIKTRGQQVTLSCSPISGHRSVSWYQQTPGQGLQFLFEYFSETQRNKGNFPGRFSGRQFSNSRSEMNVSTLELGDSALYLCASSLPGQGYPEAFFGQGTRLTVV.

This clonotype came up many times. The rearrangement links TRBV7-9 to TRBJ1-4; D ambiguous. CDR3 length: 13 residues. Germline V gene data show CDR1 as SEHNR and CDR2 as FQNEAQ (reference sequence). V was shortened by 0 bases and J by 7 bases, with 6 bases between the two germline ends. The CDR3 region is CASSLALREKLFF. The DNA of the CDR3 is TGTGCCAGCAGCTTAGCGCTTCGTGAAAAACTGTTTTTT. The full variable domain, in which reference TRBV7-9 and TRBJ1-4 provide the parts outside the CDR3, is DTGVSQNPRHKITKRGQNVTFRCDPISEHNRLYWYRQTLGQGPEFLTYFQNEAQLEKSRLLSDRFSAERPKGSFSTLEIQRTEQGDSAMYLCASSLALREKLFFGSGTQLSVL.

This clonotype was observed many times. The DNA for the CDR3 is TGTGCCAGCAGTTACGACGGAACCTACGAGCAGTACTTC. This encodes CASSYDGTYEQYF. The chain combines TRBV6-5 with TRBJ2-7; the D is unclear. Trimming left V 2 bases short and J 2 bases short, with 7 bases between. The CDR3 length is 13 residues. Germline values: CDR1 MNHEY, CDR2 SVGAGI.

This clonotype showed up many times. The chain is built from TRBV11-3 and TRBJ1-1, with 7 bases lining up with TRBD1. The germline gives CDR1 SGHNT, CDR2 YENEEA. There are 12 residues in the CDR3. After removal of 5 bases from V and 8 bases from J, the junction contained 5 bases not matched to a gene. CDR3 DNA: TGTGCCAGCAGCAACCACAGGGGAGAAGCTTTCTTT. Protein: CASSNHRGEAFF.

Comments on this clonotype: A much larger clone is a single base away; this may be a read error. CDR3 region: CASGFILHGWGDQPQHF. The CDR3 coding sequence is TGTGCTAGTGGTTTTATCCTCCACGGATGGGGCGATCAGCCCCAGCATTTT. This chain connects TRBV12-5 to TRBJ1-5; weak D call: TRBD1 (5 bases). The germline V gene has CDR1 LGHNT and CDR2 FRNRAP. The CDR3 consists of 17 residues. Trimming left V 3 bases short and J 5 bases short, with 20 bases between.

This clonotype was recorded many times. The chain recombines TRBV19 with TRBJ2-7; D ambiguous. The CDR3 runs 17 residues. Trimming pared 3 bases from V and 3 bases from J, leaving 21 bases between. CDR1 is LNHDA and CDR2 is SQIVND in the germline V gene (reference sequence). The CDR3 nucleotides are TGTGCCAGTAGTATTTTGTTCCGTGGATCGTTCGACTACGAGCAGTACTTC. It is translated as CASSILFRGSFDYEQYF.

This clonotype was picked up many times. The chain recombines TRBV7-2 with TRBJ1-5, with TRBD1 matching 7 bases. The CDR3 has 15 residues. Trimming removed 2 bases from V and 6 bases from J; junction bases left unmatched: 7. Per the germline V gene, CDR1 is SGHTA and CDR2 is FQGNSA. The DNA of the CDR3 is TGTGCCAGCAGCTTATCGGCCAGGGGGGTTCAGCCCCAGCATTTT. Translating gives CASSLSARGVQPQHF.

This clonotype was observed many times. This sequence joins TRBV10-3 and TRBJ1-6; TRBD1 matches 7 bases. CDR3 length: 13 amino acids. With 6 bases clipped from V and 7 bases from J, the junction kept 3 bases outside the gene matches. The germline CDR1 and CDR2 sequences are ENHRY and SYGVKD. The DNA for the CDR3 is TGTGCCATCAGAAGACAGGGAAATTCACCCCTCCACTTT. The encoded protein is CAIRRQGNSPLHF.

Remarks on this clonotype: A much larger clone differs from this one at a single base, so this may be a read error. The chain is built from TRBV7-2 and TRBJ1-1; D remains ambiguous. The CDR3 has 11 residues. The germline gives CDR1 SGHTA, CDR2 FQGNSA. The CDR3 coding sequence is TGTGCCAGAAGCTTAATCACTGAAGCTTTCTTT. Its protein product is CARSLITEAFF.

Ten or more counts support this clonotype. The genes are TRBV14 and TRBJ2-3; D not resolved. Trimming removed 1 base from V and 4 bases from J, with 12 bases in between. The germline V gene encodes CDR1 SGHDN and CDR2 FVKESK. CDR3 size: 15 residues. Here the CDR3 reads CASSQGRLVADTQYF. The DNA of the CDR3 is TGTGCCAGCAGCCAAGGAAGGTTGGTCGCAGATACGCAGTATTTT.

There are many counts of this clonotype. This chain joins TRBV2 and TRBJ2-5, with D possibly being TRBD2 (6 bases). The CDR3 loop spans 13 amino acids. With 4 bases removed from V and 5 bases from J, the gap between germline ends came to 11 bases. From germline, CDR1 is SNHLY and CDR2 FYNNEI. In DNA form, the CDR3 reads TGTGCCAGCAGTGGAACCGGGAGCGAGACCCAGTACTTC. It translates to CASSGTGSETQYF.

About this clonotype: A much larger clone lies one base from this, so it may be a read error. The V gene is TRBV28, the J gene TRBJ2-7; weak D call: TRBD2 (5 bases). CDR1 is MDHEN and CDR2 is SYDVKM in the germline V gene. V lost 6 bases, J lost 1 base, and 10 bases lay in between. The CDR3 totals 13 residues. This chain's CDR3 is CASSVSGSYEQYF. The DNA for the CDR3 is TGTGCCAGCAGCGTCAGCGGTTCCTACGAGCAGTACTTC.

This clonotype was picked up many times. V and J are TRBV29-1 and TRBJ2-5, with D perhaps matching TRBD1 or TRBD2 (6 bases each). Germline lookup yields CDR1 SQVTM and CDR2 ANQGSEA. CDR3 length: 14 amino acids. Trimming removed 3 bases at V and 5 bases at J, with 16 bases between. CDR3 nucleotides: TGCAGCGTTGACCAAGAAGGGGGGCTCGAGACCCAGTACTTC. It codes for CSVDQEGGLETQYF.

In this sample, this clonotype turned up many times. The CDR3 nucleotides read TGTGCCAGCAGCACAGGGGGCTACTATGGCTACACCTTC. This translates into CASSTGGYYGYTF. V usage is TRBV3-1 and J usage is TRBJ1-2, with 9 bases aligning to TRBD1. Germline assignment: CDR1 LGHDT and CDR2 YNNKEL (reference sequence). V was pared by 5 bases and J by 3 bases, with 1 base of the junction left unmatched. CDR3 length: 13 residues.